This T cell receptor (beta chain) appears in the sequencing data of a study of blood T cell repertoires in COVID-19. Study-wide context: Both acute and convalescent COVID-19 samples were obtained from the United States, Italy and Spain. T cells, B-cell-depleted T cells, or PBMCs provided the cDNA or gDNA that served as material.

As processed by the authors: Reference gene primer amplification in the assay estimated nucleated cell counts. The protocol was immunoSEQ multiplex PCR, while the TCRdb copy is restricted to in-frame clones and leaves out a portion. V, J and clone size are taken as reported in that table, and D and trimming were inferred from the DNA itself. Here the sample spans hundreds of thousands of clones, about 80% being singletons. V lost 4 bases and J 0 bases, leaving 9 bases between the germline ends. The CDR3 is made up of 15 amino acids. Germline V gene sequence: CDR1 LGHDT, CDR2 YNNKEL (reference sequence).

The V call is TRBV3-1 (or the pseudogene TRBV3-2), the J call TRBJ2-2; D perhaps matches TRBD1 (6 bases). This TCR derives from a woman older than 75 with acute or convalescent COVID-19. Sequenced sample: peripheral blood. The CDR3 loop reads CASSRGPPNTGELFF. Written as DNA, the CDR3 is TGTGCCAGCAGCCGGGGGCCTCCGAACACCGGGGAGCTGTTTTTT.